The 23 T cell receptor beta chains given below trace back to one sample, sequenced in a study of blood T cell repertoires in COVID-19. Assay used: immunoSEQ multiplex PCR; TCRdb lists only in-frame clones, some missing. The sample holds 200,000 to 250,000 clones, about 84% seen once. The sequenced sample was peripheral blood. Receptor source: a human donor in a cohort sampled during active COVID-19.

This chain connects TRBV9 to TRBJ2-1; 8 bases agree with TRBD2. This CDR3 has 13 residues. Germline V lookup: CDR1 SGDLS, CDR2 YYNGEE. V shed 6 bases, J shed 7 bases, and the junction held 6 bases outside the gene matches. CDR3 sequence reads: CASKAGGGNEQFF. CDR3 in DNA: TGTGCCAGCAAGGCGGGGGGCGGAAATGAGCAGTTCTTC. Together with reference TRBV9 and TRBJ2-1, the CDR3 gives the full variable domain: DSGVTQTPKHLITATGQRVTLRCSPRSGDLSVYWYQQSLDQGLQFLIQYYNGEERAKGNILERFSAQQFPDLHSELNLSSLELGDSALYFCASKAGGGNEQFFGPGTRLTVL.

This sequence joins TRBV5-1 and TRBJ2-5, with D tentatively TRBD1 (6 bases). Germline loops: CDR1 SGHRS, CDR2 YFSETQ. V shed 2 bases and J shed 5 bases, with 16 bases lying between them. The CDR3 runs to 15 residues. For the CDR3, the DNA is TGCGCCAGCAGCTTAGGGACATATGAGTGGGAGACCCAGTACTTC. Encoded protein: CASSLGTYEWETQYF.

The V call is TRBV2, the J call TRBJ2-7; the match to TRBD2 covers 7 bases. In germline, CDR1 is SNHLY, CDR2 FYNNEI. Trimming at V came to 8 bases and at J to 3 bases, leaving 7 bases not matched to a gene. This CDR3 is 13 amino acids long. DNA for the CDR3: TGTGCCAGCCAGGGCGGGGGACTCTACGAGCAGTACTTC. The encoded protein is CASQGGGLYEQYF.

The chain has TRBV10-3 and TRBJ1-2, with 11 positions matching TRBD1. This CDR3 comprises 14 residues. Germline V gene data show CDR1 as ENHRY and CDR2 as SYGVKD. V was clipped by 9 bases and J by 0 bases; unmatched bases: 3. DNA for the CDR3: TGTGCCATTGGGACAGGGGGGGCTAACTATGGCTACACCTTC. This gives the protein CAIGTGGANYGYTF.

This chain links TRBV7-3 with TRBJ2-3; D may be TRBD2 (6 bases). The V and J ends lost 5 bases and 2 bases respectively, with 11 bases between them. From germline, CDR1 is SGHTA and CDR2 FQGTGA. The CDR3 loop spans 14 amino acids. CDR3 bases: TGTGCCAGCAGCCTCGGGACTTTCACAGATACGCAGTATTTT. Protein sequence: CASSLGTFTDTQYF.

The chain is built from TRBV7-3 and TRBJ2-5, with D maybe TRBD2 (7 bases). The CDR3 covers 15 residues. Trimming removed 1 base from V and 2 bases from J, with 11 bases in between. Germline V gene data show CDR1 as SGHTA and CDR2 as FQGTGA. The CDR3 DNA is TGTGCCAGCAGCTTAAGCGGGGGCTGGCAAGAGACCCAGTACTTC. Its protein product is CASSLSGGWQETQYF.

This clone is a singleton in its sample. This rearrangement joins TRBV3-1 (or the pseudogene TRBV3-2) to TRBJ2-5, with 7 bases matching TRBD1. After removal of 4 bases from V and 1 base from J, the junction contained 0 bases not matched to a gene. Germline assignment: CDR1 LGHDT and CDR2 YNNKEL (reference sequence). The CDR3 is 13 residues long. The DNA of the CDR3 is TGTGCCAGCAGCCGGGACAGCCAAGAGACCCAGTACTTC. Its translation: CASSRDSQETQYF.

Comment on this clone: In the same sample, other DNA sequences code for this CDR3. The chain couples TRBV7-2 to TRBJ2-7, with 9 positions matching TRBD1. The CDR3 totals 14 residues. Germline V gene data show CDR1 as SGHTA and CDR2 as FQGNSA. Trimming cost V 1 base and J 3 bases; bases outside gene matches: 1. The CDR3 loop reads CASSLGGQGYEQYF. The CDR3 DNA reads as TGTGCCAGCAGCTTAGGGGGACAGGGCTACGAGCAGTACTTC. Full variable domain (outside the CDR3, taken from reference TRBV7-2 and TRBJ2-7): GAGVSQSPSNKVTEKGKDVELRCDPISGHTALYWYRQSLGQGLEFLIYFQGNSAPDKSGLPSDRFSAERTGGSVSTLTIQRTQQEDSAVYLCASSLGGQGYEQYFGPGTRLTVT.

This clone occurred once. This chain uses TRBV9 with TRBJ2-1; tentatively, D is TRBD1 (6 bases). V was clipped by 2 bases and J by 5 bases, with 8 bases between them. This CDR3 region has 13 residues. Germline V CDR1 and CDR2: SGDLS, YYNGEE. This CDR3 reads CASSVGANNEQFF. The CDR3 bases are TGTGCCAGCAGCGTGGGGGCTAACAATGAGCAGTTCTTC.

CDR3 region: CASTNYRDEKLFF. In DNA, the CDR3 is TGTGCCAGTACCAATTACAGGGATGAAAAACTGTTTTTT. The chain couples TRBV19 to TRBJ1-4, with D perhaps TRBD1 (6 bases). CDR1 and CDR2 from the germline V gene are LNHDA and SQIVND (reference sequence). This CDR3 is built from 13 residues. The germline V and J ends were trimmed by 7 bases and 6 bases, with 12 bases remaining between them.

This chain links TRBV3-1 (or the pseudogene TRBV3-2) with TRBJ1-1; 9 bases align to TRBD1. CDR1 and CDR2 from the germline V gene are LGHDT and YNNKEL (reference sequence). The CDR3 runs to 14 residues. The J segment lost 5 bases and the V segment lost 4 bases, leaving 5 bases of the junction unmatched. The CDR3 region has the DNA TGTGCCAGCAGCCTCCGGGACAGGGATACTGAAGCTTTCTTT. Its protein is CASSLRDRDTEAFF.

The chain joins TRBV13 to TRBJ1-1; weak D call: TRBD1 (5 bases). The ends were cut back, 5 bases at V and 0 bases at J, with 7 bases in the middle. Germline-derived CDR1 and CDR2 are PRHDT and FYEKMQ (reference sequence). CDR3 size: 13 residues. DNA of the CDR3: TGTGCCAGCAGCGTGACAGTGAACACTGAAGCTTTCTTT. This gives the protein CASSVTVNTEAFF.

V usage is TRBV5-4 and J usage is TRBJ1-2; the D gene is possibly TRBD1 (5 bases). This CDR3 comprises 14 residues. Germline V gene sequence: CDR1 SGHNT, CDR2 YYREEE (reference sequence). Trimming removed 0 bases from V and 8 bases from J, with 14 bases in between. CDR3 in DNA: TGTGCCAGCAGCTTGGCCGGGACTCCGGAGGGCTACACCTTC. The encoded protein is CASSLAGTPEGYTF. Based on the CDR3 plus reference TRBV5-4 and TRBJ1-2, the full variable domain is ETGVTQSPTHLIKTRGQQVTLRCSSQSGHNTVSWYQQALGQGPQFIFQYYREEENGRGNFPPRFSGLQFPNYSSELNVNALELDDSALYLCASSLAGTPEGYTFGSGTRLTVV.

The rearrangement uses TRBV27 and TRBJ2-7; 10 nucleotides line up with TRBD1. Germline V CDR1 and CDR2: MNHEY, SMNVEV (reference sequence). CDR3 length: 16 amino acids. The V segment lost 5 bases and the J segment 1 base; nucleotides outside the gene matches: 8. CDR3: CASSESRGQGSYEQYF. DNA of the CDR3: TGTGCCAGCAGTGAAAGTAGGGGACAGGGGTCCTACGAGCAGTACTTC.

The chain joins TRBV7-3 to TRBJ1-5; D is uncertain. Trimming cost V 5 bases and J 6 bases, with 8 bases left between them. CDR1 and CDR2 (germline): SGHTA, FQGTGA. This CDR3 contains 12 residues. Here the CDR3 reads CASSARLQPQHF. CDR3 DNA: TGTGCCAGCAGCGCCCGACTTCAGCCCCAGCATTTT.

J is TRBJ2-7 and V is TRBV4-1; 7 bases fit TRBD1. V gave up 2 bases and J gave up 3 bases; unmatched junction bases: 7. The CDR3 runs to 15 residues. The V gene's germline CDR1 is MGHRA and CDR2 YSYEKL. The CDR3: CASSQRDSYLYEQYF. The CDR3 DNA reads TGCGCCAGCAGCCAACGGGACAGCTACCTCTACGAGCAGTACTTC.

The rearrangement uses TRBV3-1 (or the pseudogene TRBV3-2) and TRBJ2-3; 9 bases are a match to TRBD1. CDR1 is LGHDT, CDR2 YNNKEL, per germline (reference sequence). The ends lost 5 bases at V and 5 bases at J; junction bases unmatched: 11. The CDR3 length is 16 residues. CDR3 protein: CASSGTGTGIIDTQYF. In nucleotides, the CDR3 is TGTGCCAGCAGCGGAACCGGGACAGGGATTATAGATACGCAGTATTTT.

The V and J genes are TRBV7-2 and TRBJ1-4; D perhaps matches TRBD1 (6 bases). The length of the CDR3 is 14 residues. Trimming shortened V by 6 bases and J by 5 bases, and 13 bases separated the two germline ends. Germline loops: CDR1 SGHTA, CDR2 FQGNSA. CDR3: CASSYSGVNEKLFF. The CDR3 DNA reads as TGTGCCAGCAGTTACTCAGGGGTGAATGAAAAACTGTTTTTT.

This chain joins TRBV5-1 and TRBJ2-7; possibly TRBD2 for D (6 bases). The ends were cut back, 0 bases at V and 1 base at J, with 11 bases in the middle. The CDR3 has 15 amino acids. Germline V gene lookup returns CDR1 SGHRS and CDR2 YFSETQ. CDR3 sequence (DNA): TGCGCCAGCAGCTTGGAAGCGGGCCCATCCTACGAGCAGTACTTC. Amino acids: CASSLEAGPSYEQYF.

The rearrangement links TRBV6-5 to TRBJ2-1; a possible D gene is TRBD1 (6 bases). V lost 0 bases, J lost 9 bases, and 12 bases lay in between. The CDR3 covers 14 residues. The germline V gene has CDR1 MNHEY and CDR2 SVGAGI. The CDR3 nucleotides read TGTGCCAGCAGTTACTCGGGGGCACGCGGTGAGCAGTTCTTC. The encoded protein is CASSYSGARGEQFF.

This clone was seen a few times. CDR3 loop: CASRAPGTAYEQYF. CDR3 nucleotides: TGTGCCAGCAGAGCTCCCGGGACAGCCTACGAGCAGTACTTC. This sequence joins TRBV27 and TRBJ2-7, with 7 bases that match TRBD1. The V gene's germline CDR1 is MNHEY and CDR2 SMNVEV (reference sequence). CDR3 length equals 14 residues. V lost 6 bases to trimming and J lost 2 bases; unmatched junction nucleotides: 7.

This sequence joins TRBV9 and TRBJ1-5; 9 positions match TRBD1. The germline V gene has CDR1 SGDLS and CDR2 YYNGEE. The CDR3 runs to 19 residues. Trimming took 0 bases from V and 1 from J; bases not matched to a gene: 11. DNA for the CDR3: TGTGCCAGCAGCGTAGGCCCCCCTTGGACAGGGGCCAGCAATCAGCCCCAGCATTTT. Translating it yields CASSVGPPWTGASNQPQHF.

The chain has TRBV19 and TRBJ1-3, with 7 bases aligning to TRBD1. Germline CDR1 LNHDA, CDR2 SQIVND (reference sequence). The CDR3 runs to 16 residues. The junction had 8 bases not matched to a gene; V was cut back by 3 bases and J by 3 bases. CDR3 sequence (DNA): TGTGCCAGTAGTATCCGACAGGGAGGAGGTGGAAACACCATATATTTT. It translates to CASSIRQGGGGNTIYF.